Listed here are 13 T cell receptor beta chains from one sample, sequenced in a study of blood T cell repertoires in COVID-19. Repertoires were generated with immunoSEQ multiplex PCR, while TCRdb's copy carries only in-frame clones and drops some. The sample records 250,000 to 350,000 clones, 87% being singletons. Sample: peripheral blood. The receptors were sampled from a man aged 18 to 29 with active or convalescent COVID-19.

The V call is TRBV2, the J call TRBJ2-5; 8 positions match TRBD1. The CDR3 covers 14 residues. Germline values: CDR1 SNHLY, CDR2 FYNNEI. V dropped 8 bases and J dropped 3; count of bases not matched to a gene: 8. The CDR3 loop is CASSGQGRKETQYF. CDR3 coding DNA: TGTGCCAGCTCCGGACAGGGACGAAAAGAGACCCAGTACTTC. Drawing the rest from reference TRBV2 and TRBJ2-5, the complete variable domain is EPEVTQTPSHQVTQMGQEVILRCVPISNHLYFYWYRQILGQKVEFLVSFYNNEISEKSEIFDDQFSVERPDGSNFTLKIRSTKLEDSAMYFCASSGQGRKETQYFGPGTRLLVL.

This clone was seen a single time. The chain has TRBV11-2 and TRBJ1-4, with 7 bases lining up with TRBD1. This CDR3 is built from 14 residues. Losses at the gene ends were 5 bases for V and 6 bases for J; bases not matched to a gene: 6. The germline V gene has CDR1 SGHAT and CDR2 FQNNGV. CDR3 DNA: TGTGCCAGCAGCCAGGGACAGTTTGATGAAAAACTGTTTTTT. Amino acids: CASSQGQFDEKLFF.

In its sample, this clone was seen once. In DNA form, the CDR3 reads TGTGCCAGCAGCCAATTCGGCGGGTACCAGCAGTACTTC. Amino acid sequence: CASSQFGGYQQYF. The chain couples TRBV14 to TRBJ2-7; TRBD2 is a possible D gene (5 bases). The CDR3 extends over 13 amino acids. Trimming pared 2 bases from V and 8 bases from J, leaving 13 bases between. Germline CDR1 reads SGHDN; CDR2 reads FVKESK.

The chain is built from TRBV27 and TRBJ2-3, with 9 bases identical to TRBD1. CDR3 length equals 15 residues. Germline V gives CDR1 MNHEY, CDR2 SMNVEV (reference sequence). V gave up 5 bases and J gave up 4 bases; unmatched junction bases: 7. The CDR3 loop is CASSRQGDHPDTQYF. CDR3 nucleotide sequence: TGTGCCAGCAGTCGACAGGGGGACCACCCAGATACGCAGTATTTT.

This chain uses TRBV18 with TRBJ1-2, with a possible D match to TRBD1 (5 bases). Per the germline V gene, CDR1 is KGHSH and CDR2 is LQKENI. V lost 0 bases and J 3 bases, leaving 14 bases between the germline ends. The CDR3 contains 16 residues. The CDR3, as DNA: TGTGCCAGCTCACCACCTCCAGACAGAACCTACTATGGCTACACCTTC. It yields the protein CASSPPPDRTYYGYTF.

V usage is TRBV19 and J usage is TRBJ1-1; no clear D. The CDR3 contains 18 residues. Germline values: CDR1 LNHDA, CDR2 SQIVND (reference sequence). V lost 4 bases to trimming and J lost 0 bases, with 21 bases between them. This CDR3 is CASSKRRLGEPLNTEAFF. The CDR3 coding sequence is TGTGCCAGTAGTAAAAGGAGGTTGGGTGAACCTTTGAACACTGAAGCTTTCTTT.

The CDR3 region is CASSSSLQPQHF. The CDR3 nucleotides are TGTGCCAGCAGTTCGAGTCTTCAGCCCCAGCATTTT. The chain employs TRBV6-5 and TRBJ1-5; no firm D call. V was shortened by 4 bases and J by 6 bases, with 7 bases between the two germline ends. Germline V gives CDR1 MNHEY, CDR2 SVGAGI. This CDR3 has 12 amino acids.

The chain couples TRBV11-2 to TRBJ2-3; TRBD2 might be the D (5 bases). Trimming removed 6 bases from V and 2 bases from J, with 12 bases in between. There are 14 residues in the CDR3. CDR1 is SGHAT and CDR2 is FQNNGV in the germline V gene. The CDR3 loop reads CASSLRLTTDTQYF. The CDR3 region has the DNA TGTGCCAGCAGTCTGAGACTAACCACAGATACGCAGTATTTT.

The rearrangement joins TRBV4-1 to TRBJ2-2; 11 nucleotides match TRBD2. Trimming at V came to 4 bases and at J to 4 bases, leaving 8 bases not matched to a gene. Germline CDR1 is MGHRA and CDR2 is YSYEKL. This CDR3 region has 17 residues. DNA for the CDR3: TGCGCCAGCAGCCTAGATACTAGCGGGAGTATCACCGGGGAGCTGTTTTTT. This codes for CASSLDTSGSITGELFF.

The chain combines TRBV5-4 with TRBJ2-7, with 10 bases identical to TRBD2. V gave up 0 bases and J gave up 5 bases; unmatched junction bases: 8. In germline, CDR1 is SGHNT, CDR2 YYREEE (reference sequence). This CDR3 is 16 amino acids long. The DNA of the CDR3 is TGTGCCAGCAGCTTGGTAAGCGCTAGCGGGAGTCACGAGCAGTACTTC. Amino acids: CASSLVSASGSHEQYF.

The V call is TRBV4-1, the J call TRBJ1-2, with D unresolved. V was pared by 0 bases and J by 3 bases, with 11 bases between. CDR1 and CDR2 from the germline V gene are MGHRA and YSYEKL. The CDR3 runs to 15 residues. The CDR3 protein is CASSQDVRVDYGYTF. In DNA form, the CDR3 reads TGCGCCAGCAGCCAAGATGTTCGAGTAGACTATGGCTACACCTTC.

The CDR3 is CASSISDRVREKLFF. CDR3 bases: TGTGCCAGCAGCATTAGTGACAGGGTACGGGAAAAACTGTTTTTT. V is TRBV9 and J is TRBJ1-4; 7 bases map to TRBD1. V gave up 4 bases and J gave up 8 bases; unmatched junction bases: 11. Germline assignment: CDR1 SGDLS and CDR2 YYNGEE. The CDR3 runs 15 residues. The full variable domain, its missing parts supplied by reference TRBV9 and TRBJ1-4, is DSGVTQTPKHLITATGQRVTLRCSPRSGDLSVYWYQQSLDQGLQFLIQYYNGEERAKGNILERFSAQQFPDLHSELNLSSLELGDSALYFCASSISDRVREKLFFGSGTQLSVL.

J is TRBJ2-7 and V is TRBV5-1, with 7 bases identical to TRBD2. The germline gives CDR1 SGHRS, CDR2 YFSETQ. V gave up 4 bases and J gave up 6 bases; unmatched junction bases: 16. This CDR3 spans 16 amino acids. The CDR3 is CASSQGPGGTSPEQYF. CDR3 DNA sequence: TGCGCCAGCAGCCAAGGCCCGGGGGGTACCTCCCCCGAGCAGTACTTC.